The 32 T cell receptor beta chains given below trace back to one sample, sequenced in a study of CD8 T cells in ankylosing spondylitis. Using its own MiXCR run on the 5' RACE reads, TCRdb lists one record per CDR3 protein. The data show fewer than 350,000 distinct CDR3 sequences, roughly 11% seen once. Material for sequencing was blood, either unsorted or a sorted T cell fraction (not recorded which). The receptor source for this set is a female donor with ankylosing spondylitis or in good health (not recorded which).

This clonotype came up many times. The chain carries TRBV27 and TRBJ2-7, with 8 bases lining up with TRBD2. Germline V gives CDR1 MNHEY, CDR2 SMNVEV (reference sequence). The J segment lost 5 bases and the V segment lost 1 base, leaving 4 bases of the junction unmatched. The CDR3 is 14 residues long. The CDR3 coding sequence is TGTGCCAGCAGTTTATTCGCGGGAGGCCACGAGCAGTACTTC. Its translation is CASSLFAGGHEQYF.

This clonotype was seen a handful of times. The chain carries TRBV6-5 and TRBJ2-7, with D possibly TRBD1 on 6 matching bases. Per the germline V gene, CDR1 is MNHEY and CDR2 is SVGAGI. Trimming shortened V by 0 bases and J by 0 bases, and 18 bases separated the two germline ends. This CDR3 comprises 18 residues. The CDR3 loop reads CASSYSLPGALSSYEQYF. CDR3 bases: TGTGCCAGCAGTTACTCGCTGCCAGGGGCACTCAGCTCCTACGAGCAGTACTTC.

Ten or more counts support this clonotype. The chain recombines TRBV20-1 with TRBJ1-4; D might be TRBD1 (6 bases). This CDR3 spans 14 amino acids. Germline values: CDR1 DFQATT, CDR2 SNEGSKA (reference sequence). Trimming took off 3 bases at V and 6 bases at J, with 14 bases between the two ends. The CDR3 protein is CSASRRAGDEKLFF. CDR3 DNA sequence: TGCAGTGCTAGTCGTCGGGCAGGGGATGAAAAACTGTTTTTT.

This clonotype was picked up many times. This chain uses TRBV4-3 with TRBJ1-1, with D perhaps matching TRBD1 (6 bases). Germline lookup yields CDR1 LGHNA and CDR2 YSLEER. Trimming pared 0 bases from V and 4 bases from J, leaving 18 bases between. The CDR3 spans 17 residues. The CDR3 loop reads CASSQDQAGGLLTEAFF. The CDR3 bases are TGCGCCAGCAGCCAAGATCAAGCTGGGGGCCTTCTCACTGAAGCTTTCTTT.

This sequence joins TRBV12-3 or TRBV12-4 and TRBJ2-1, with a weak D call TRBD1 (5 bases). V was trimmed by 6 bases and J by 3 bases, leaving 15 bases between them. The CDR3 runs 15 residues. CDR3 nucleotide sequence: TGTGCCAGCAGCCCCCCCGGCGACAGCTACAATGAGCAGTTCTTC. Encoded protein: CASSPPGDSYNEQFF.

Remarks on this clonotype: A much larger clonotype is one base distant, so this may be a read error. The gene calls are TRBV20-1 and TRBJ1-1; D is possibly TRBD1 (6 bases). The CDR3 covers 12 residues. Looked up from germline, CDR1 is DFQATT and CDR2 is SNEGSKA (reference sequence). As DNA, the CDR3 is TGCACTGCTAGTAGGAGGGGGACTGAAGCTTTCTTT. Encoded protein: CTASRRGTEAFF.

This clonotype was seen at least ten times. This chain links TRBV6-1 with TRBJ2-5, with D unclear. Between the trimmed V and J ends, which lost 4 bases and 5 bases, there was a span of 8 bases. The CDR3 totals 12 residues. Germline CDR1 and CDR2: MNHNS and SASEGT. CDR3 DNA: TGTGCCAGCAGTGGGGTCATTGAGACCCAGTACTTC. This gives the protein CASSGVIETQYF.

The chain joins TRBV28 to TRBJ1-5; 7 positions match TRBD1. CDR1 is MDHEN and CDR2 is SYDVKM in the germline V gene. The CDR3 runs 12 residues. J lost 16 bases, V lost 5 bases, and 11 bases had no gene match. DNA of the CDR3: TGTGCCAGCAGTCTAGGGACAGCCGCGGGTCATTTT. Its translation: CASSLGTAAGHF.

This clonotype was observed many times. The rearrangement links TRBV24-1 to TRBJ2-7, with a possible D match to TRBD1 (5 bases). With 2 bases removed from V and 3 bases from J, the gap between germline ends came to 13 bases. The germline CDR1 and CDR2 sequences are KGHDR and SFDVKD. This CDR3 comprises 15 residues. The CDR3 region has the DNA TGTGCCACCAGTGATTCAGGGAAATCCAACTACGAGCAGTACTTC. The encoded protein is CATSDSGKSNYEQYF.

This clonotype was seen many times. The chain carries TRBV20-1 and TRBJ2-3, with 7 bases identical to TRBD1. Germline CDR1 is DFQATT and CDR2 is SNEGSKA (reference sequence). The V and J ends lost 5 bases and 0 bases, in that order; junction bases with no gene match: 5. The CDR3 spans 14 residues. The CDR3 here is CSAERDSSTDTQYF. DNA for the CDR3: TGCAGTGCTGAAAGGGACAGTAGCACAGATACGCAGTATTTT.

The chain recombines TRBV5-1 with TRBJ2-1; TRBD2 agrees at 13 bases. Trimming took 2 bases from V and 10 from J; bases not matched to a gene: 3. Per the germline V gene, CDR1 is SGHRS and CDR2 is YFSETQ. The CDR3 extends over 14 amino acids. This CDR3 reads CASSLLAGGREQFF. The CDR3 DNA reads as TGCGCCAGCAGCTTACTAGCGGGGGGGCGGGAGCAGTTCTTC.

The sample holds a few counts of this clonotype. CDR3: CASSDGTTGANVLTF. As DNA, the CDR3 is TGTGCCAGCAGCGACGGTACTACTGGGGCCAACGTCCTGACTTTC. This chain links TRBV7-9 with TRBJ2-6; unclear D gene. This CDR3 is 15 amino acids long. V lost 5 bases to trimming and J lost 2 bases, with 10 bases between them. Germline loops: CDR1 SEHNR, CDR2 FQNEAQ (reference sequence).

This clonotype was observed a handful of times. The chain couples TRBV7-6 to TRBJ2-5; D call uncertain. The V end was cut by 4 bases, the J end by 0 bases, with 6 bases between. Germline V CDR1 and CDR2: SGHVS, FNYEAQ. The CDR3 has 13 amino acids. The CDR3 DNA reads TGTGCCAGCAGCTCGTCGTACCAAGAGACCCAGTACTTC. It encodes CASSSSYQETQYF.

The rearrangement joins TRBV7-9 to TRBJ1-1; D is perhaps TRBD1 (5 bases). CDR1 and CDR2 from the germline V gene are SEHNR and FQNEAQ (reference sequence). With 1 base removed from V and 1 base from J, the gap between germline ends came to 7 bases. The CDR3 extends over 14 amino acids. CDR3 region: CASSLVTGNTEAFF. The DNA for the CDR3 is TGTGCCAGCAGCTTAGTCACAGGGAACACTGAAGCTTTCTTT.

The CDR3 DNA reads TGTGCCAGCACAGCCCGGGAAGGTACAGATACGCAGTATTTT. Its protein is CASTAREGTDTQYF. The rearrangement links TRBV2 to TRBJ2-3, with a weak D call TRBD2 (5 bases). The V end lost 7 bases, the J end lost 3 bases, and 14 bases lay between the germline ends. The germline V gene has CDR1 SNHLY and CDR2 FYNNEI. The CDR3 extends over 14 amino acids.

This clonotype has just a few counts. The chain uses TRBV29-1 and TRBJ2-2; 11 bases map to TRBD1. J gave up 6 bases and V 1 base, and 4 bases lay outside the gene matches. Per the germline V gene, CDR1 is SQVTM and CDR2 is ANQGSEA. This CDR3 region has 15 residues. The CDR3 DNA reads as TGCAGCGTTGAAGTTTGGGACAGGGGGTCCGGGGAGCTGTTTTTT. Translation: CSVEVWDRGSGELFF.

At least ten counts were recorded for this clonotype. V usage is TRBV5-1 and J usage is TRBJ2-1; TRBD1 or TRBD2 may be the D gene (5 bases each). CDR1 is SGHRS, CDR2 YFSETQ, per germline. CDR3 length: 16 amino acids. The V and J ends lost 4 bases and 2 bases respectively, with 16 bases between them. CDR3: CASSGSQGVAYNEQFF. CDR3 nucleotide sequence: TGCGCCAGCAGCGGAAGCCAGGGAGTCGCCTACAATGAGCAGTTCTTC. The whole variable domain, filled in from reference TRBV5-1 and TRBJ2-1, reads KAGVTQTPRYLIKTRGQQVTLSCSPISGHRSVSWYQQTPGQGLQFLFEYFSETQRNKGNFPGRFSGRQFSNSRSEMNVSTLELGDSALYLCASSGSQGVAYNEQFFGPGTRLTVL.

Here the CDR3 reads CSAPKTGDNEQFF. The CDR3 nucleotides read TGCAGTGCCCCCAAAACAGGGGACAATGAGCAGTTCTTC. This chain uses TRBV20-1 with TRBJ2-1; TRBD1 matches 7 bases. Germline-derived CDR1 and CDR2 are DFQATT and SNEGSKA (reference sequence). The ends lost 6 bases at V and 5 bases at J; junction bases unmatched: 7. The CDR3 loop spans 13 amino acids.

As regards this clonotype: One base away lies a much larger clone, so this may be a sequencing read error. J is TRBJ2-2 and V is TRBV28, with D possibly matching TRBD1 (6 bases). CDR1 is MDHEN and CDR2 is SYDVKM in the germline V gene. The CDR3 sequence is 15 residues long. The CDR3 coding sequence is TGTGTCAGCAGTTTAGTGGGGGCGGACACCGGGGAGCTGTTTTTT. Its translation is CVSSLVGADTGELFF.

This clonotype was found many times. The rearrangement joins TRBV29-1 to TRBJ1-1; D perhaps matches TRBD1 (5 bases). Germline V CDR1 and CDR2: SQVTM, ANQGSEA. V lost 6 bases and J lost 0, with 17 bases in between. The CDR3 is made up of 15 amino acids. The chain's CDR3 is CSVKAGSNMNTEAFF. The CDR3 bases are TGCAGCGTGAAGGCAGGGAGTAACATGAACACTGAAGCTTTCTTT.

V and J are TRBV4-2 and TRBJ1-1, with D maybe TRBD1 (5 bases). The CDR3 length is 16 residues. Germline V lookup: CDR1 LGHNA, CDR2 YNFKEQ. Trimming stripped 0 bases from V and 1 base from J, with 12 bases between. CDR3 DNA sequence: TGTGCCAGCAGCCAAGAGATTGGGACGTCGAACACTGAAGCTTTCTTT. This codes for CASSQEIGTSNTEAFF.

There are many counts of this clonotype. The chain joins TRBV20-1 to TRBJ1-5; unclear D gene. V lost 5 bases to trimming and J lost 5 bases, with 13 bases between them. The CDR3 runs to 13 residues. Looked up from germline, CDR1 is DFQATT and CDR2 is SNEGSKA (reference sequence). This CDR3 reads CSAGSGWDQPQHF. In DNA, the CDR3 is TGCAGTGCTGGCTCTGGATGGGATCAGCCCCAGCATTTT.

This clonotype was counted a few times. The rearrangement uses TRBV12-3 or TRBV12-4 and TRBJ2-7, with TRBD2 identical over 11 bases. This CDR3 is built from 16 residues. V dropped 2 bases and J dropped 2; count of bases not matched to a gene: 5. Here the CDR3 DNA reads TGTGCCAGCAGTTTATTAGCGGGAGGGGCGCCCTACGAGCAGTACTTC. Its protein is CASSLLAGGAPYEQYF.

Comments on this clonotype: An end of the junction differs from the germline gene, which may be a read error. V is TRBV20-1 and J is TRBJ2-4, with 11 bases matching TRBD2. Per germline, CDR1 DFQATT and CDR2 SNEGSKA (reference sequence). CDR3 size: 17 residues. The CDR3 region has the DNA TGCTGTGCTAGTCCTAGCGGGAGGAGGGGGGCCAAAAACATTCAGTACTTC. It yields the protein CCASPSGRRGAKNIQYF.

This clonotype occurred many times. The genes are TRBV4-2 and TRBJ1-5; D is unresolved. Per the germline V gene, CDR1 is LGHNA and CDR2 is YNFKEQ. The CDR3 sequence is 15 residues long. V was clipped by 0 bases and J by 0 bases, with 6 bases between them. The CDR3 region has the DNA TGTGCCAGCAGCCAAGAGGAGGGTAGCAATCAGCCCCAGCATTTT. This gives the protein CASSQEEGSNQPQHF.

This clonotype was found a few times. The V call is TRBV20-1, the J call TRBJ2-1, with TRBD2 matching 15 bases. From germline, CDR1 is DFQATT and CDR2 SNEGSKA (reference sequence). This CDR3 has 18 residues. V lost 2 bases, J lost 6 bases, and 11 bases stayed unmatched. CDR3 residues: CSARSEPGLAGGGNEQFF. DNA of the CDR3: TGCAGTGCTAGATCCGAGCCGGGACTAGCGGGAGGAGGCAATGAGCAGTTCTTC.

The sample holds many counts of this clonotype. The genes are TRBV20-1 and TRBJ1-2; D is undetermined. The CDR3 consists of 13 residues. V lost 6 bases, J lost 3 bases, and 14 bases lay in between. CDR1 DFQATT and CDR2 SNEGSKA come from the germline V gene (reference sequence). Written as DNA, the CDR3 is TGCAGTGCCGAGGCCCAGGCTGACTATGGCTACACCTTC. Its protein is CSAEAQADYGYTF.

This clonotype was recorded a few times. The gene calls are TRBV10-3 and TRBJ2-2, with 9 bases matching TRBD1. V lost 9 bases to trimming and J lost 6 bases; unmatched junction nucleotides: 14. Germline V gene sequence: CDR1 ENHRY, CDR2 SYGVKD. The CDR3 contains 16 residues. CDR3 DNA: TGTGCCATGTCCCGGGACAGGGTGGTATACGCCGGGGAGCTGTTTTTT. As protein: CAMSRDRVVYAGELFF.

The CDR3: CASSYPTLSVSNQPQHF. The CDR3, as DNA: TGTGCCAGCAGTTACCCCACCTTGTCGGTTAGCAATCAGCCCCAGCATTTT. The chain recombines TRBV6-5 with TRBJ1-5; D is ambiguous. Per the germline V gene, CDR1 is MNHEY and CDR2 is SVGAGI. V was cut by 2 bases and J by 0 bases, with 14 bases left in between. This CDR3 is 17 amino acids long.

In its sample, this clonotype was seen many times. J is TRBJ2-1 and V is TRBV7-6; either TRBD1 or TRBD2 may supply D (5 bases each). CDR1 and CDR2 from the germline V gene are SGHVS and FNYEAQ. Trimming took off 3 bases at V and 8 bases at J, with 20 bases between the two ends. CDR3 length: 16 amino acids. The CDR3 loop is CASSLEPSHSRDEQFF. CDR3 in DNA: TGTGCCAGCAGCTTGGAACCTAGCCATAGCAGGGATGAGCAGTTCTTC.

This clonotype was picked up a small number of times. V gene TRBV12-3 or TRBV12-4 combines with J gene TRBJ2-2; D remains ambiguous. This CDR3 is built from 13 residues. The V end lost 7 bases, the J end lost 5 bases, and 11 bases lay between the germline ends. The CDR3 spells CASTSLGTGELFF. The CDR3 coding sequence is TGTGCCAGCACCTCCTTAGGAACCGGGGAGCTGTTTTTT.

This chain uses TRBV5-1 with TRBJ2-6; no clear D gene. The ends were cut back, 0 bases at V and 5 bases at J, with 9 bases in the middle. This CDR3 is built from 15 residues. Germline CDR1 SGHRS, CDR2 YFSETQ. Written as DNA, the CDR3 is TGCGCCAGCAGCTTGGAGTGGGCTAGGGCCAACGTCCTGACTTTC. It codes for CASSLEWARANVLTF.